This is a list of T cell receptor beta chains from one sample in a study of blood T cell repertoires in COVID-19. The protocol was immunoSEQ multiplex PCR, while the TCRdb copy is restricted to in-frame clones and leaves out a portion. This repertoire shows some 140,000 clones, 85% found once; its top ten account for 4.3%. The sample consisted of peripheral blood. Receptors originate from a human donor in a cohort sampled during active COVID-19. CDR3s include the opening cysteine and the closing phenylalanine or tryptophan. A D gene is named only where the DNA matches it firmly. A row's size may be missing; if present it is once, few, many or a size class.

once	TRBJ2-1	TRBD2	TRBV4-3	CASSQGLAGASEQFF	TGCGCCAGCAGCCAAGGACTAGCGGGAGCTAGTGAGCAGTTCTTC
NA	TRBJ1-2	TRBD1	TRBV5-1	CASSSWDSDYGYTF	TGCGCCAGCAGCTCGTGGGACAGTGACTATGGCTACACCTTC
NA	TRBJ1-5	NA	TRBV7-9	CASSLGSGAFNQPQHF	TGTGCCAGCAGCTTAGGGTCGGGAGCCTTCAATCAGCCCCAGCATTTT
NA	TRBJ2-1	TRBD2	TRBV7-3	CASRKSGGADEQFF	TGTGCCAGCAGGAAGAGCGGGGGGGCCGATGAGCAGTTCTTC
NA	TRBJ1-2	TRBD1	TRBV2	CASSRTGGDGYTF	TGTGCCAGCAGCAGGACAGGGGGCGATGGCTACACCTTC
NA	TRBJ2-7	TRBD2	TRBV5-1	CASSSSGGASYEQYF	TGCGCCAGCAGCAGTAGCGGGGGGGCCTCCTACGAGCAGTACTTC
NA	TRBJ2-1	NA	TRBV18	CASSPPSSGKSYNEQFF	TGTGCCAGCTCACCACCGAGTAGCGGCAAGTCCTACAATGAGCAGTTCTTC
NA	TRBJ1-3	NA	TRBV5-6	CASSLLEGNTIYF	TGTGCCAGCAGCTTGCTAGAGGGAAACACCATATATTTT
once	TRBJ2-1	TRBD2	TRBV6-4	CASSLGGTYNEQFF	TGTGCCAGCAGCCTCGGGGGGACCTACAATGAGCAGTTCTTC
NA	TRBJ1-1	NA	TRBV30	CAWSVLGGRGTEAFF	TGTGCCTGGAGTGTACTCGGGGGGAGGGGCACTGAAGCTTTCTTT
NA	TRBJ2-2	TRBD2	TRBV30	CAWSGLAAGIRELFF	TGTGCCTGGAGTGGGCTAGCGGCGGGTATCAGGGAGCTGTTTTTT
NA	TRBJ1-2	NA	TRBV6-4	CASSDSPRGGYTF	TGTGCCAGCAGTGACTCCCCCAGGGGTGGCTACACCTTC
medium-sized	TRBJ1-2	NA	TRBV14	CASSQAGVHGYTF	TGTGCCAGCAGCCAAGCCGGGGTACACGGCTACACCTTC
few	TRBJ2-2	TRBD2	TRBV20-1	CSASRGAGEYGELFF	TGCAGTGCTAGTCGAGGAGCGGGGGAATACGGGGAGCTGTTTTTT